These T cell receptor beta chains were read from a single sample in a study of CD8+CD57+ T cells in acquired aplastic anemia. TCRdb re-derived calls from the reads in MiXCR, one entry per CDR3 protein. The sample includes under 200,000 distinct CDR3 sequences, 48% seen only once; the top ten take 9.7%. The sample was sorted CD4+, CD8+, or CD8+CD57+ T cells (not recorded which) from PBMCs. The receptors stem from a human donor with aplastic anemia. CDR3s include the opening cysteine and the closing phenylalanine or tryptophan. The D gene is left open where the match is weak. The size of a clone is reported for some rows only, either as once, few or many, or as a class for expanded clones.

v_gene: TRBV6-5
abundance: .
d_gene: .
j_gene: TRBJ1-1
CDR3nt: TGTGCCAGCAGTTCATGGGGGACGGAGAACACTGAAGCTTTCTTT
CDR3aa: CASSSWGTENTEAFF

v_gene: TRBV14
abundance: many
d_gene: .
j_gene: TRBJ1-1
CDR3nt: TGTGCCAGCAGCCAAGTAGGGGGGAACACTGAAGCTTTCTTT
CDR3aa: CASSQVGGNTEAFF

v_gene: TRBV29-1
abundance: few
d_gene: .
j_gene: TRBJ2-7
CDR3nt: TGCAGCGTTGTAGAGCGCGAGAGCTCCTACGAGCAGTACTTC
CDR3aa: CSVVERESSYEQYF

v_gene: TRBV12-3/TRBV12-4
abundance: many
d_gene: TRBD1
j_gene: TRBJ2-7
CDR3nt: TGTGCCAGCAAAGTAACAGGGGGCGCAGGGTCCTACGAGCAGTACTTC
CDR3aa: CASKVTGGAGSYEQYF

v_gene: TRBV20-1
abundance: .
d_gene: TRBD1
j_gene: TRBJ2-5
CDR3nt: TGCAGTGCTAGACCTAATCCGGGACAGCTGTACCAAGAGACCCAGTACTTC
CDR3aa: CSARPNPGQLYQETQYF

v_gene: TRBV10-2
abundance: .
d_gene: .
j_gene: TRBJ1-6
CDR3nt: TGCGCCAGCAGTGAGTCGATGGTGGGAAATTCACCCCTCCACTTT
CDR3aa: CASSESMVGNSPLHF

v_gene: TRBV19
abundance: .
d_gene: TRBD1
j_gene: TRBJ1-1
CDR3nt: TGTGCCAGTAGAGGGGACAGGGGGCGCGACACTGAAGCTTTCTTT
CDR3aa: CASRGDRGRDTEAFF

v_gene: TRBV20-1
abundance: once
d_gene: .
j_gene: TRBJ1-2
CDR3nt: TGCAGTGCTAGTTGGGGTTCCGAAGGCTATGGCTACACCTTC
CDR3aa: CSASWGSEGYGYTF

v_gene: TRBV24-1
abundance: .
d_gene: .
j_gene: TRBJ1-5
CDR3nt: TGTGCCACCAGTGACCCCCGAAGCGAACAGCCCCAGCATTTT
CDR3aa: CATSDPRSEQPQHF

v_gene: TRBV12-3/TRBV12-4
abundance: .
d_gene: .
j_gene: TRBJ1-5
CDR3nt: TGTGCCAGCAGTTTAAGTGGGAGCAATCAGCCCCAGCATTTT
CDR3aa: CASSLSGSNQPQHF

v_gene: TRBV7-2
abundance: many
d_gene: TRBD1
j_gene: TRBJ2-2
CDR3nt: TGTGCCAGCGGCCGGACAGGGGACACCGGGGAGCTGTTTTTT
CDR3aa: CASGRTGDTGELFF